The 5 T cell receptor beta chains listed next were all sequenced from one sample in a study of T cell repertoires in cytomegalovirus infection (dated by TCRdb to the late 2010s). Sequencing took place on an Illumina HiSeq 1500. TCRdb took the public reads, trimmed them with fastp at Q25, ran MiXCR for clone calling and kept in-frame beta chains. CDR3 protein sequences are deduplicated, and each keeps its most common genes and DNA. This sample is represented by 150,000 or so distinct CDR3 sequences; around 32% of them were singletons. The ten most abundant clones make up roughly 51% of the sample. The sample's treatment or condition label is to be understood as: in vitro stimulation with specific CMV peptide epitopes to enrich CMV-specific T cells. These TCRs' antigens remain unknown. Sequenced material: CD8+ T cells from cultured PBMCs, taken from culture after CMV antigen stimulation. The origin of the receptors is a human donor in good health (CMV status not recorded). Some clones in this sample may be carry-over from other donors' samples.

The chain couples TRBV18 to TRBJ2-7; no firm D call. CDR1 KGHSH and CDR2 LQKENI come from the germline V gene. Trimming removed 3 bases at V and 7 bases at J, with 16 bases between. The CDR3 is 14 residues long. For the CDR3, the DNA is TGTGCCAGCTCACCCCTAGGGTCAACCACGGAGCAGTACTTC. The encoded protein is CASSPLGSTTEQYF.

This clonotype came up once. Here the CDR3 omits its conserved ending phenylalanine or tryptophan, so a read error is the likely source. The chain carries TRBV30 and TRBJ1-6, with 9 bases aligning to TRBD1. Trimming cost V 2 bases and J 10 bases; bases outside gene matches: 12. CDR1 is GTSNPN, CDR2 SVGIG, per germline (reference sequence). This CDR3 contains 16 residues. CDR3 coding DNA: TGTGCCTGGAGTCAACTAGGGGACAGGGTATTATCACCCCTCCACATT. As protein: CAWSQLGDRVLSPLHI.

Remarks on this clonotype: One base away lies a much larger clone, so this may be a sequencing read error. The CDR3 loop is CASSLVWNEQFF. The CDR3, as DNA: TGTGCCAGCAGCTTAGTGTGGAATGAGCAGTTCTTC. This sequence joins TRBV7-2 and TRBJ2-1; D remains ambiguous. Looked up from germline, CDR1 is SGHTA and CDR2 is FQGNSA. V was clipped by 1 base and J by 7 bases, with 5 bases between them. The CDR3 is 12 amino acids.

The chain carries TRBV27 and TRBJ1-1; TRBD1 matches 9 bases. The CDR3 extends over 14 amino acids. J gave up 4 bases and V 3 bases, and 3 bases lay outside the gene matches. Per germline, CDR1 MNHEY and CDR2 SMNVEV (reference sequence). CDR3 in amino acids: CASSFATGGTEAFF. Written as DNA, the CDR3 is TGTGCCAGCAGTTTCGCGACAGGGGGCACTGAAGCTTTCTTT.

This clonotype appeared many times. The chain uses TRBV7-8 and TRBJ1-4, with a tentative D call TRBD1 (6 bases). The CDR3 length is 13 residues. V was trimmed by 6 bases and J by 10 bases, leaving 15 bases between them. CDR1 is SGHVS and CDR2 is FQNEAQ in the germline V gene. Here the CDR3 reads CASRDSPEGKLFF. For the CDR3, the DNA is TGTGCCAGCAGGGACAGCCCCGAAGGAAAACTGTTTTTT.